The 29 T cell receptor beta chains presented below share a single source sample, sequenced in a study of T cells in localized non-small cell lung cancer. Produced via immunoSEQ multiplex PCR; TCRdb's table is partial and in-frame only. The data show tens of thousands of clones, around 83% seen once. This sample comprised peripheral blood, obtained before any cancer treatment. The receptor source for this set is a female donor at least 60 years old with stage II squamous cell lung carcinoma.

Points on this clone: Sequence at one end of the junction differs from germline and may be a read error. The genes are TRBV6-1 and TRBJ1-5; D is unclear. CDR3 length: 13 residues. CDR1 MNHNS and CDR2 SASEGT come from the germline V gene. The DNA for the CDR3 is TGTGCCAGCAGGGAAGGGTCCAATCAGCCCCAGCATTTT. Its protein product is CASREGSNQPQHF.

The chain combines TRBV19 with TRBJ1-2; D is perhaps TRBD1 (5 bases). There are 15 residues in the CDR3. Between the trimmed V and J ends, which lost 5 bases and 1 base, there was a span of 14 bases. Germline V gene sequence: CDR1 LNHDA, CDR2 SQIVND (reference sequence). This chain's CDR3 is CASSRDGQLNYGYTF. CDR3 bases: TGTGCCAGTAGTCGAGATGGACAACTTAACTATGGCTACACCTTC.

CDR3 sequence reads: CASSSRDRGTVGYTF. In DNA form, the CDR3 reads TGCGCCAGCAGCTCTCGGGACAGGGGAACGGTGGGCTACACCTTC. The chain carries TRBV5-1 and TRBJ1-2; TRBD1 matches 10 bases. Germline-derived CDR1 and CDR2 are SGHRS and YFSETQ. Trimming cost V 3 bases and J 8 bases; bases outside gene matches: 10. The CDR3 sequence is 15 residues long.

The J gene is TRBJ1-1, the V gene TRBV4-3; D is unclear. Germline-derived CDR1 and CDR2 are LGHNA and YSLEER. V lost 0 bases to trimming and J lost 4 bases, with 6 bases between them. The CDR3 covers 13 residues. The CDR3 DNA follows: TGCGCCAGCAGCCAAGAGCCCGGCACTGAAGCTTTCTTT. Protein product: CASSQEPGTEAFF.

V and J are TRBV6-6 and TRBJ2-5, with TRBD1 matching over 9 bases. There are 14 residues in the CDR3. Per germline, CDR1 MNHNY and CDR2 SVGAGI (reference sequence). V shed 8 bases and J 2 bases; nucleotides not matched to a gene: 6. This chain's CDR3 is CASGGQGRQETQYF. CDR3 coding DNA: TGTGCCAGCGGGGGACAGGGTCGACAAGAGACCCAGTACTTC.

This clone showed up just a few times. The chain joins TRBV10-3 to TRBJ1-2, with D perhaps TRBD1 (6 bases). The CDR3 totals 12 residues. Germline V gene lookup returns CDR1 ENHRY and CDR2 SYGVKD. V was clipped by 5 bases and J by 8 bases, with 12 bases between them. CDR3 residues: CAISPAGTGYTF. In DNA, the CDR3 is TGTGCCATCAGTCCCGCCGGGACAGGCTACACCTTC.

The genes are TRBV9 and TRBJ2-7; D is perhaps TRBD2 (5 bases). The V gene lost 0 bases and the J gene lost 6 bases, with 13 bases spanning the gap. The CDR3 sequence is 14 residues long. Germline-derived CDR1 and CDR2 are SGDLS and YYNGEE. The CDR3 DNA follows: TGTGCCAGCAGCGTAGCTACGGGGTCGGGCGAGCAGTACTTC. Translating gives CASSVATGSGEQYF.

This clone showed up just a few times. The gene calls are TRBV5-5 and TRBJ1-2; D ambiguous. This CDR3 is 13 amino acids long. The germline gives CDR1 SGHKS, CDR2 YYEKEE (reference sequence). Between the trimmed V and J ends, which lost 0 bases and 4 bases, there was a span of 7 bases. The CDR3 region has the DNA TGTGCCAGCAGCTTGGCGGACGGCTATGGCTACACCTTC. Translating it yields CASSLADGYGYTF.

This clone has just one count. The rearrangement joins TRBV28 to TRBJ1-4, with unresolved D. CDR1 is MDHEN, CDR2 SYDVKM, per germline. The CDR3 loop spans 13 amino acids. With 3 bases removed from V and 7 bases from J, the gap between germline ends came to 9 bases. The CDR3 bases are TGTGCCAGCAGTTTTCCAGGCGTTGAAAAACTGTTTTTT. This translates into CASSFPGVEKLFF.

The CDR3 reads CASSRDPTYEQYF. DNA for the CDR3: TGTGCCAGTAGCAGGGACCCAACCTACGAGCAGTACTTC. V gene TRBV19 combines with J gene TRBJ2-7; TRBD1 or TRBD2 may be the D gene (5 bases each). The germline V and J ends were trimmed by 6 bases and 2 bases, with 11 bases remaining between them. This CDR3 is 13 amino acids long. Per germline, CDR1 LNHDA and CDR2 SQIVND (reference sequence). Full variable domain (remainder filled in from reference TRBV19 and TRBJ2-7): DGGITQSPKYLFRKEGQNVTLSCEQNLNHDAMYWYRQDPGQGLRLIYYSQIVNDFQKGDIAEGYSVSREKKESFPLTVTSAQKNPTAFYLCASSRDPTYEQYFGPGTRLTVT.

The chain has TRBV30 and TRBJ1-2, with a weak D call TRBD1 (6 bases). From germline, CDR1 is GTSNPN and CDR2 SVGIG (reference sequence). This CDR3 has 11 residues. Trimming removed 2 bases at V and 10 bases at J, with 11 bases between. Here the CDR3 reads CAWSRTVDYTF. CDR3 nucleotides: TGTGCCTGGAGTAGGACAGTTGACTACACCTTC.

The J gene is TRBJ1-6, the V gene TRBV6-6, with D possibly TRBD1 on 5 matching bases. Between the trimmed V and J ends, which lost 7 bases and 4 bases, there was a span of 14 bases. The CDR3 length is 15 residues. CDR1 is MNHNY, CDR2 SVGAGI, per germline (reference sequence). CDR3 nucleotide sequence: TGTGCCAGCAACCCGGACATATCGTATAATTCACCCCTCCACTTT. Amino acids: CASNPDISYNSPLHF.

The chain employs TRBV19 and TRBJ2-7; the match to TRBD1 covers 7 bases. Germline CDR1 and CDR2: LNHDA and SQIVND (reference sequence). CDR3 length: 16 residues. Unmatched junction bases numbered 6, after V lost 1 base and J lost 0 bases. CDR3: CASSIVSGQLSYEQYF. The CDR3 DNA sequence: TGTGCCAGTAGTATAGTATCGGGACAGCTCTCCTACGAGCAGTACTTC.

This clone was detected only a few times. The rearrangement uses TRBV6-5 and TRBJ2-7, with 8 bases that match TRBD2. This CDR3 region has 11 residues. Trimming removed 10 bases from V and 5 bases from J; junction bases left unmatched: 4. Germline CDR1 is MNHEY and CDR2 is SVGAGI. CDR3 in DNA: TGTGCCACCAGACTAGCGAACGAGCAGTACTTC. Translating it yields CATRLANEQYF.

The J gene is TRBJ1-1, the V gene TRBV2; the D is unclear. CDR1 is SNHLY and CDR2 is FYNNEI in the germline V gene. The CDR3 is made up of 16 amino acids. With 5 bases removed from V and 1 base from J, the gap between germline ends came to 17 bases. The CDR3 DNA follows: TGTGCCAGCAGTTCCTACGGTTTTCAGTGGAACACTGAAGCTTTCTTT. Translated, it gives CASSSYGFQWNTEAFF.

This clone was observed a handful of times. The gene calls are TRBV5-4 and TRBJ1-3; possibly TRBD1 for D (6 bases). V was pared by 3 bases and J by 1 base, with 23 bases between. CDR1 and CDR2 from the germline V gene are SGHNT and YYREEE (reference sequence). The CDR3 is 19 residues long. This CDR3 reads CASSSGGGSYTGSGNTIYF. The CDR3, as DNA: TGTGCCAGCAGCTCTGGAGGGGGGAGCTATACAGGGTCTGGAAACACCATATATTTT.

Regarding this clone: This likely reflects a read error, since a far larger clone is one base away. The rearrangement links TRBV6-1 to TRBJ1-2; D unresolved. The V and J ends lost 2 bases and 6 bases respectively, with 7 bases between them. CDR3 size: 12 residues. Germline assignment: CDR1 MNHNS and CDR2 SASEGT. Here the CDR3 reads CASSERGNGYTF. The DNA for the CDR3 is TGTGCCAGCAGTGAAAGAGGGAATGGCTACACCTTC.

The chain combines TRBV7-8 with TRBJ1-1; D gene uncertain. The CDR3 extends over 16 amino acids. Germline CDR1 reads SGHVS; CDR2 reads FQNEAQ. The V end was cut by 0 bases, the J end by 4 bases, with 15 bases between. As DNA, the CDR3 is TGTGCCAGCAGCTTAGCAGTCGAAAGGCTAGGCACTGAAGCTTTCTTT. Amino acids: CASSLAVERLGTEAFF. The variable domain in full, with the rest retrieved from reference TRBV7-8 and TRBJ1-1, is GAGVSQSPRYKVAKRGQDVALRCDPISGHVSLFWYQQALGQGPEFLTYFQNEAQLDKSGLPSDRFFAERPEGSVSTLKIQRTQQEDSAVYLCASSLAVERLGTEAFFGQGTRLTVV.

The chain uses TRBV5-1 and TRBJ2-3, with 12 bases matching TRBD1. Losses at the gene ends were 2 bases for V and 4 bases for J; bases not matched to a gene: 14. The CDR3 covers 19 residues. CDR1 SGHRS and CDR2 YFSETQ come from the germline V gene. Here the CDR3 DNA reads TGCGCCAGCAGCTTAAATCCGGGACGGGACAGGGGGCTCGCAGATACGCAGTATTTT. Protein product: CASSLNPGRDRGLADTQYF.

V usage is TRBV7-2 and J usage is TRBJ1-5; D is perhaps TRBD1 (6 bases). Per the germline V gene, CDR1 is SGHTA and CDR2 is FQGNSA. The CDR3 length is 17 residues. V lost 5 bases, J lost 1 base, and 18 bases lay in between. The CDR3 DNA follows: TGTGCCAGCAGCGAAGGGGGGCAGGGTAGAAGCAATCAGCCCCAGCATTTT. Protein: CASSEGGQGRSNQPQHF.

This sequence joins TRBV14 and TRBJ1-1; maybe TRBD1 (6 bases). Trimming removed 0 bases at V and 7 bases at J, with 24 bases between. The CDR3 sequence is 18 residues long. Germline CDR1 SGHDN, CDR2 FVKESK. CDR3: CASSQERRFGTGIYEAFF. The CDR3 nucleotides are TGTGCCAGCAGCCAAGAAAGGCGGTTCGGAACAGGGATATATGAAGCTTTCTTT. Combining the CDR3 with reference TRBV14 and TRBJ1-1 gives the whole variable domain EAGVTQFPSHSVIEKGQTVTLRCDPISGHDNLYWYRRVMGKEIKFLLHFVKESKQDESGMPNNRFLAERTGGTYSTLKVQPAELEDSGVYFCASSQERRFGTGIYEAFFGQGTRLTVV.

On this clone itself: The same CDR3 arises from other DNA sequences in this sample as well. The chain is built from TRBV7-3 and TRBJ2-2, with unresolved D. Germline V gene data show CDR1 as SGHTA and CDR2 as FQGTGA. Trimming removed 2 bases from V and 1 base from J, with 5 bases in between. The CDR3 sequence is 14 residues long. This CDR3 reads CASSLAGNTGELFF. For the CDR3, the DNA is TGTGCCAGCAGCTTAGCTGGGAACACCGGGGAGCTGTTTTTT.

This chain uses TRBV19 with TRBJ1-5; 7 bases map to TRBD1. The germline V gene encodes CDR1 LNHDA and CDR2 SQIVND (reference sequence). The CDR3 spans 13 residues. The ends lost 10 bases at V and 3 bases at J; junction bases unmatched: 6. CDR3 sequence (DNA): TGTGCCATCCAGGGGGGCTACAATCAGCCCCAGCATTTT. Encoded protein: CAIQGGYNQPQHF.

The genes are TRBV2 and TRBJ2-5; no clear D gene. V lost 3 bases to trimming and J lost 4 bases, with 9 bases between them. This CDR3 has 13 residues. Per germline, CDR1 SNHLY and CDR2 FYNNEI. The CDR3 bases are TGTGCCAGCAGTGACGGTCGTGGAGAGACCCAGTACTTC. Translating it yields CASSDGRGETQYF.

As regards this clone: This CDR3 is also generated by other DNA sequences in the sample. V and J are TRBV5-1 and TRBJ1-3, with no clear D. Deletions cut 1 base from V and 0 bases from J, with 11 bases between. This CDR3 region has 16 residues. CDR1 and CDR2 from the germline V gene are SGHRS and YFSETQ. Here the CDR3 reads CASSLNGFSSGNTIYF. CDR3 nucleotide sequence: TGCGCCAGCAGCTTGAACGGCTTCAGCTCTGGAAACACCATATATTTT.

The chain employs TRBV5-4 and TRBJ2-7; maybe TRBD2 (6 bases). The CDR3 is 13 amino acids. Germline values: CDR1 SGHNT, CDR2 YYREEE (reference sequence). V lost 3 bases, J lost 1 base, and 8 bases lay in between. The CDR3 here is CASSSGGSYEQYF. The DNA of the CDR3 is TGTGCCAGCAGCTCCGGGGGTTCCTACGAGCAGTACTTC.

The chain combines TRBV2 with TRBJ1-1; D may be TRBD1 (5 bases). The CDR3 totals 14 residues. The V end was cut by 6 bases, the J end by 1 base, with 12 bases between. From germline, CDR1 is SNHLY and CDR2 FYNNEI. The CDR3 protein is CASRGRRGNTEAFF. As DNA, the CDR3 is TGTGCCAGCAGGGGGAGGAGGGGGAACACTGAAGCTTTCTTT.

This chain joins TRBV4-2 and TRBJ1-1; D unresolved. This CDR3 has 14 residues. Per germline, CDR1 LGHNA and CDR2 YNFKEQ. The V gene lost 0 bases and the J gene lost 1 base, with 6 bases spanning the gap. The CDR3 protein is CASSQEAANTEAFF. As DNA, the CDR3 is TGTGCCAGCAGCCAAGAAGCAGCGAACACTGAAGCTTTCTTT.

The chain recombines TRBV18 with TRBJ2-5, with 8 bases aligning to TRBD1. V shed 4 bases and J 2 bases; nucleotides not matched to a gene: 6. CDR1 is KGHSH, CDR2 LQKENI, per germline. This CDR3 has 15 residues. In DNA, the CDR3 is TGTGCCAGCTCACAAGGACAGGGAAAACAAGAGACCCAGTACTTC. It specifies CASSQGQGKQETQYF.